This TCR beta chain comes out of a study of breast tumors, draining lymph nodes, adjacent tissues. General study findings and limits: Tumor and nontumor repertoires were significantly more similar in luminal-like than in basal-like breast cancer. Data only fit, rather than demonstrated, lymph node origin of most tumor T cells. Data fit most tumor T cells coming from lymph node, expanding in tumor. Tumors had less TCR diversity than lymph nodes, more than nontumor tissue.

One entry per CDR3 protein results from TCRdb running MiXCR on the multiplex PCR reads. The sample has fewer than 140,000 distinct CDR3 sequences, about 29% seen once; the top ten hold approximately 5%. Axillary draining lymph nodes of breast cancer patients supplied the node samples. Points on this clonotype: The antigen remains undetermined.

There are 14 residues in the CDR3. From germline, CDR1 is KGHDR and CDR2 SFDVKD. The V gene end was trimmed by 4 bases and the J gene end by 7 bases; junction bases not matched to a gene: 7. This TCR derives from a female donor with breast cancer. Some clones in this sample may be carry-over from other donors' samples. The rearrangement joins TRBV24-1 to TRBJ2-3; 7 bases map to TRBD1. What was sequenced was axillary lymph node tissue. The CDR3 loop is CATSDPGQAHTQYF. The CDR3 coding sequence is TGTGCCACCAGTGACCCCGGACAGGCACATACGCAGTATTTT.